The T cell receptor (beta chain) under discussion was sequenced for a study of T-cell reconstitution after alpha-beta-depleted transplantation in children. The study's findings and limits: T-cell numbers and diversity one year post-transplant derived largely from freshly generated T cells. Reports say that about two months after transplant, the alpha-beta T cells came out of several hundred graft clones that had expanded. After transplant, high TCRbeta diversity at day 60 in some patients arose from surviving recipient T cells and thymic progenitors.

In this sample, this clonotype turned up many times. Its antigen is undetermined. Germline CDR1 and CDR2: KGHDR and SFDVKD. V shed 5 bases and J shed 4 bases, with 17 bases lying between them. The CDR3 runs to 16 residues. Unique molecular identifiers were incorporated when the TCRbeta library was constructed. TCRdb passed the PCR reads through MiXCR, listing each CDR3 protein once. The sample gives 480,000 or so distinct CDR3 sequences, about 10% of which show up once; just over 2% is in the top ten. This TCR was recovered from a child younger than 10 with inherited bone marrow failure, due to receive a stem cell transplant. The chain employs TRBV24-1 and TRBJ2-1; TRBD1 might be the D (5 bases). Sequenced here: PBMCs, sampled before TCRalphabeta/CD19-depleted stem cell transplant. The DNA for the CDR3 is TGTGCCACCAGTGGAAGTAGGCAGGGCCCTTACAATGAGCAGTTCTTC. As protein: CATSGSRQGPYNEQFF.